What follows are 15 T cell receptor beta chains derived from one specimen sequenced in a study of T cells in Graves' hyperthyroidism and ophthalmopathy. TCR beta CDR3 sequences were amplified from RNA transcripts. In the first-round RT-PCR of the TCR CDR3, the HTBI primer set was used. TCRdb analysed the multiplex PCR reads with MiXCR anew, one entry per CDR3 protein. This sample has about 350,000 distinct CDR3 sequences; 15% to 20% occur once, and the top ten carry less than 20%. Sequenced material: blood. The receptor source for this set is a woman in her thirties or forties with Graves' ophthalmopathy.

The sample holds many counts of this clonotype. The CDR3 is CATSDSRTGLVRPQHF. CDR3 in DNA: TGTGCCACCAGTGATTCCAGGACAGGTTTGGTGAGGCCCCAGCATTTT. V gene TRBV24-1 combines with J gene TRBJ1-5, with 7 bases aligning to TRBD1. In germline, CDR1 is KGHDR, CDR2 SFDVKD. The trim removed 2 bases at V and 9 bases at J, leaving 12 bases unmatched. This CDR3 is 16 amino acids long.

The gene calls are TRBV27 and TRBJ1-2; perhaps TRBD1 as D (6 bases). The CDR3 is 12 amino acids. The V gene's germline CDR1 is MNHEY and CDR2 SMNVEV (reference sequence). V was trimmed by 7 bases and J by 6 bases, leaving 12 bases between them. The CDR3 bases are TGTGCCAGCACCGACGGGGGCAATGGCTACACCTTC. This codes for CASTDGGNGYTF.

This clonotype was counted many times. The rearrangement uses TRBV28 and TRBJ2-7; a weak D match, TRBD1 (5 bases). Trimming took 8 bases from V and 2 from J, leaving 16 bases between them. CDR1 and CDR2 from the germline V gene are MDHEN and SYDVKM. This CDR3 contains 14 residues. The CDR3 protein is CASGQTVRTYEQYF. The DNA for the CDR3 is TGTGCCAGCGGGCAGACAGTGCGGACCTACGAGCAGTACTTC.

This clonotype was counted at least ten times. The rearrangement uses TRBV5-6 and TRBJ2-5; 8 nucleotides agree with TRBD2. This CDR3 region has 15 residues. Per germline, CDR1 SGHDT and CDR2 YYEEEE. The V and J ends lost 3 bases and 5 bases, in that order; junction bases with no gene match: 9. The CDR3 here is CASSSTREDMETQYF. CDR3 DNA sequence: TGTGCCAGCAGCTCCACGCGGGAGGATATGGAGACCCAGTACTTC.

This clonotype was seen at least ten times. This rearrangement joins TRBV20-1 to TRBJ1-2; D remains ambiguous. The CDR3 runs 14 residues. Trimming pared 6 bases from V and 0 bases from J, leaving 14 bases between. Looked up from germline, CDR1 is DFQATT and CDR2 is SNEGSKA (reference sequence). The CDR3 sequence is CSAPAVPPNYGYTF. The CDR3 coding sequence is TGCAGTGCCCCGGCTGTCCCACCTAACTATGGCTACACCTTC.

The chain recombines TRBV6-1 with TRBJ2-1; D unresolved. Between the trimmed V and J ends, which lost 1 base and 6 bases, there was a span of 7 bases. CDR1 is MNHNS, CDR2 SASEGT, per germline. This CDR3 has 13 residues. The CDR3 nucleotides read TGTGCCAGCAGTGAAGTTGGGCCCAATGAGCAGTTCTTC. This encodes CASSEVGPNEQFF.

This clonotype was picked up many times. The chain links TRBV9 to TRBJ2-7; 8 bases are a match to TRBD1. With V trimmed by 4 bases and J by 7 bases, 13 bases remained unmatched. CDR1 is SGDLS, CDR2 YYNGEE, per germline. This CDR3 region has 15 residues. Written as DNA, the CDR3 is TGTGCCAGCAGCCCGCGGACAGGGACCAGTGGGGAGCAGTACTTC. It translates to CASSPRTGTSGEQYF.

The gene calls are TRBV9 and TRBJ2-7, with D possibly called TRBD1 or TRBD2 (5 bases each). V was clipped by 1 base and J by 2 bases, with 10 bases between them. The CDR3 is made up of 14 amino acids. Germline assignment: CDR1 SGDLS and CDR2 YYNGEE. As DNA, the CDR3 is TGTGCCAGCAGCGTACCGGGACGGGCCTACGAGCAGTACTTC. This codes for CASSVPGRAYEQYF.

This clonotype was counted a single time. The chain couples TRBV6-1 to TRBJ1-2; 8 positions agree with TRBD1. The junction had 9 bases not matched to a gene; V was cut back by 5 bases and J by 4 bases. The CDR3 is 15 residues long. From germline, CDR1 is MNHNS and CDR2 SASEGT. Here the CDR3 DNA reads TGTGCCAGCAGTCCTGACAGGGGTCTAGTCTATGGCTACACCTTC. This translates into CASSPDRGLVYGYTF.

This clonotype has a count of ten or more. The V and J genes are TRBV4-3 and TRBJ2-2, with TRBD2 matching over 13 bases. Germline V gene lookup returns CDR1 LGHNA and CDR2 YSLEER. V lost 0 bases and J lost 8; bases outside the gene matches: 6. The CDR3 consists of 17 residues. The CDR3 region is CASSQDTSGRAAGELFF. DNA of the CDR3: TGCGCCAGCAGCCAAGACACTAGCGGGAGGGCCGCGGGGGAGCTGTTTTTT.

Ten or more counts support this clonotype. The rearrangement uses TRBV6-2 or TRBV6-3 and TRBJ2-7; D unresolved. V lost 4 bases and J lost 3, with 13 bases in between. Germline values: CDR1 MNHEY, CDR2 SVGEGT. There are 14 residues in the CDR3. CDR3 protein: CASSLSKLNYEQYF. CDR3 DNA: TGTGCCAGCAGTTTGTCCAAGTTGAACTACGAGCAGTACTTC.

The CDR3 region is CASSATPNTGELFF. CDR3 sequence (DNA): TGTGCCAGCAGCGCGACCCCGAACACCGGGGAGCTGTTTTTT. V usage is TRBV2 and J usage is TRBJ2-2; D gene ambiguous. Germline assignment: CDR1 SNHLY and CDR2 FYNNEI. Trimming cost V 6 bases and J 0 bases, with 8 bases left between them. The CDR3 sequence is 14 residues long.

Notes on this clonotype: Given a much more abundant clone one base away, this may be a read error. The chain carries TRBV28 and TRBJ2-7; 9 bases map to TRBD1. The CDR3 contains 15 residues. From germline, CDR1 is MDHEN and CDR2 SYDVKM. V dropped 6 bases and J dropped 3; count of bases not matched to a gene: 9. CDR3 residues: CASSLPGTGRYEQYF. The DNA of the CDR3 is TGTGCCAGCAGCCTCCCCGGGACAGGGCGCTACGAGCAGTACTTC.

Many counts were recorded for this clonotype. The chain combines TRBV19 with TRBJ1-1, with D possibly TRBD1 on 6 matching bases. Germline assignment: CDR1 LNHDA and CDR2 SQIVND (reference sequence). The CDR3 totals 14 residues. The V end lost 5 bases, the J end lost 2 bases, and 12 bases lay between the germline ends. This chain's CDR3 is CASSQGTFNTEAFF. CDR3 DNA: TGTGCCAGTAGTCAGGGGACCTTCAACACTGAAGCTTTCTTT.

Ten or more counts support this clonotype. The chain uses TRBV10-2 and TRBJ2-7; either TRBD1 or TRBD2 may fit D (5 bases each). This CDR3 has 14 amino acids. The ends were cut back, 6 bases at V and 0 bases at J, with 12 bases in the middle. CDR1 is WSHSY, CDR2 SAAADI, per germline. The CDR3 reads CASRGVTISYEQYF. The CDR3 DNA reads TGCGCCAGCAGGGGGGTCACCATCTCCTACGAGCAGTACTTC.